This TCR beta chain was captured in a study of Tregs in tolerant kidney transplant recipients. The CDR3 spans 15 residues. The germline V gene has CDR1 SGHVS and CDR2 FQNEAQ. After removal of 5 bases from V and 5 bases from J, the junction contained 8 bases not matched to a gene. Assay used: immunoSEQ multiplex PCR; TCRdb lists only in-frame clones, some missing. This sample carries about 81,000 clones, about 91% of them seen once, and the ten largest clones take 1.6%. The nonmyeloablative bone marrow transplants came from related graft donors, with transient mixed chimerism. The J gene is TRBJ1-1, the V gene TRBV7-8, with TRBD1 matching 10 bases. The sample in question was CD4+ T cells from blood (PBMCs), obtained 24 months after the transplant. This receptor was obtained from a human patient who received a combined kidney and bone marrow transplant. Some of the T cells might come from the graft donor. The CDR3 is CASSVRDRGLTEAFF. In DNA, the CDR3 is TGTGCCAGCAGCGTGAGGGACAGGGGCCTGACTGAAGCTTTCTTT.